The 23 T cell receptor beta chains reported below all come from one sample, sequenced in a study of blood T cell repertoires in COVID-19. Produced via immunoSEQ multiplex PCR; TCRdb's table is partial and in-frame only. The table shows 45,000 to 50,000 clones, with 70% to 90% occurring only once. Material: peripheral blood. The receptor set was obtained from a human donor in a cohort sampled during active COVID-19.

The chain employs TRBV5-6 and TRBJ2-3; TRBD1 is a possible D gene (5 bases). Per the germline V gene, CDR1 is SGHDT and CDR2 is YYEEEE. Trimming took off 0 bases at V and 4 bases at J, with 12 bases between the two ends. The CDR3 is 15 residues long. The CDR3 here is CASSLGFIRADTQYF. The CDR3 region has the DNA TGTGCCAGCAGCTTGGGGTTCATCAGGGCAGATACGCAGTATTTT.

The chain carries TRBV2 and TRBJ2-3; perhaps TRBD2 as D (6 bases). The germline V gene has CDR1 SNHLY and CDR2 FYNNEI. With 10 bases removed from V and 1 base from J, the gap between germline ends came to 12 bases. The CDR3 covers 13 residues. CDR3 DNA sequence: TGTGCCACCAGAGGAGGGGGCACAGATACGCAGTATTTT. This codes for CATRGGGTDTQYF. Based on the CDR3 plus reference TRBV2 and TRBJ2-3, the full variable domain is EPEVTQTPSHQVTQMGQEVILRCVPISNHLYFYWYRQILGQKVEFLVSFYNNEISEKSEIFDDQFSVERPDGSNFTLKIRSTKLEDSAMYFCATRGGGTDTQYFGPGTRLTVL.

This clone was counted a few times. V is TRBV13 and J is TRBJ1-1; 10 bases are a match to TRBD1. With 3 bases clipped from V and 0 bases from J, the junction kept 1 base outside the gene matches. Germline V lookup: CDR1 PRHDT, CDR2 FYEKMQ (reference sequence). The CDR3 runs 15 residues. The CDR3 sequence is CASSLGTGVNTEAFF. The CDR3 coding sequence is TGTGCCAGCAGCTTGGGGACAGGGGTGAACACTGAAGCTTTCTTT.

The chain carries TRBV3-1 (or the pseudogene TRBV3-2) and TRBJ2-1; D unclear. Germline lookup yields CDR1 LGHDT and CDR2 YNNKEL (reference sequence). The CDR3 totals 17 residues. V lost 0 bases and J lost 7, with 19 bases in between. In DNA form, the CDR3 reads TGTGCCAGCAGCCAAGATGACTTGTCCAGCCCCGAGAATGAGCAGTTCTTC. This translates into CASSQDDLSSPENEQFF.

The chain uses TRBV9 and TRBJ2-3; 12 bases map to TRBD2. J was trimmed by 5 bases and V by 3 bases; bases with no gene match: 7. Germline lookup yields CDR1 SGDLS and CDR2 YYNGEE. The CDR3 has 16 residues. The CDR3 DNA is TGTGCCAGCAGCGCTAGCGGGGGGGGCCGGGAAGATACGCAGTATTTT. Protein: CASSASGGGREDTQYF.

The chain carries TRBV7-6 and TRBJ2-2, with 9 bases fitting TRBD1. This CDR3 has 16 amino acids. CDR1 and CDR2 (germline): SGHVS, FNYEAQ. After removal of 4 bases from V and 6 bases from J, the junction contained 9 bases not matched to a gene. CDR3 nucleotide sequence: TGTGCCAGCAGCTCACCTGGGACAGGGAAAGCCGGGGAGCTGTTTTTT. It codes for CASSSPGTGKAGELFF.

The chain links TRBV7-2 to TRBJ2-3, with 16 bases fitting TRBD2. CDR1 and CDR2 from the germline V gene are SGHTA and FQGNSA. The CDR3 spans 17 residues. Trimming took 5 bases from V and 5 from J; bases not matched to a gene: 7. The CDR3 DNA follows: TGTGCCAGCAGCCCCGGGACTAGCGGGGGGGCCGTAGATACGCAGTATTTT. Translated: CASSPGTSGGAVDTQYF.

The rearrangement joins TRBV28 to TRBJ2-7; no reliable D call. CDR3 length: 11 residues. V was clipped by 2 bases and J by 5 bases, with 4 bases between them. CDR1 is MDHEN and CDR2 is SYDVKM in the germline V gene. CDR3 sequence: CASSLRDEQYF. CDR3 DNA: TGTGCCAGCAGTTTACGGGACGAGCAGTACTTC.

This rearrangement joins TRBV11-2 to TRBJ1-2, with 7 bases aligning to TRBD1. V was clipped by 3 bases and J by 5 bases; unmatched bases: 3. Per germline, CDR1 SGHAT and CDR2 FQNNGV. The CDR3 runs to 13 residues. The CDR3 DNA reads as TGTGCCAGCAGCTTCGCAGGGGGTTATGGCTACACCTTC. Encoded protein: CASSFAGGYGYTF.

The rearrangement links TRBV5-5 to TRBJ2-1; 7 nucleotides align to TRBD1. Germline V gene sequence: CDR1 SGHKS, CDR2 YYEKEE (reference sequence). The J segment lost 0 bases and the V segment lost 6 bases, leaving 9 bases of the junction unmatched. CDR3 length: 16 amino acids. DNA for the CDR3: TGTGCCAGCACTACAGGGGCCTTCCCCTCCTACAATGAGCAGTTCTTC. Translated, it gives CASTTGAFPSYNEQFF.

This clone is a singleton in its sample. The rearrangement joins TRBV19 to TRBJ1-1; possible D gene TRBD1, 5 bases. Per the germline V gene, CDR1 is LNHDA and CDR2 is SQIVND (reference sequence). This CDR3 comprises 16 residues. V was pared by 5 bases and J by 3 bases, with 19 bases between. DNA of the CDR3: TGTGCCAGTAGTTCCCCCCCAGGGCAGACAGACACTGAAGCTTTCTTT. Encoded protein: CASSSPPGQTDTEAFF. Based on the CDR3 plus reference TRBV19 and TRBJ1-1, the full variable domain is DGGITQSPKYLFRKEGQNVTLSCEQNLNHDAMYWYRQDPGQGLRLIYYSQIVNDFQKGDIAEGYSVSREKKESFPLTVTSAQKNPTAFYLCASSSPPGQTDTEAFFGQGTRLTVV.

The count of this clone is one. The CDR3 here is CASGSLRYNEQFF. CDR3 DNA sequence: TGTGCCAGCGGCTCGTTGAGGTACAATGAGCAGTTCTTC. The genes are TRBV6-5 and TRBJ2-1; D uncertain. The CDR3 has 13 amino acids. Trimming removed 8 bases at V and 4 bases at J, with 12 bases between. Germline CDR1 is MNHEY and CDR2 is SVGAGI.

V gene TRBV5-4 combines with J gene TRBJ2-3; 8 bases fit TRBD2. Trimming took 4 bases from V and 0 from J; bases not matched to a gene: 4. Germline V CDR1 and CDR2: SGHNT, YYREEE (reference sequence). The CDR3 loop spans 15 amino acids. The CDR3 nucleotides are TGTGCCAGCAGCACGGGGGGGATGAGCACAGATACGCAGTATTTT. This encodes CASSTGGMSTDTQYF.

The chain couples TRBV7-3 to TRBJ2-1; 10 nucleotides line up with TRBD2. The CDR3 extends over 15 amino acids. Germline CDR1 reads SGHTA; CDR2 reads FQGTGA. The V segment lost 5 bases and the J segment 4 bases; nucleotides outside the gene matches: 5. This CDR3 is CASSPSSGGYNEQFF. The CDR3 DNA reads as TGTGCCAGCAGCCCCTCTAGCGGGGGATACAATGAGCAGTTCTTC.

This chain joins TRBV28 and TRBJ1-4; TRBD1 aligns across 8 bases. The CDR3 totals 14 residues. Germline values: CDR1 MDHEN, CDR2 SYDVKM. Germline trimming cut 7 bases from V and 13 bases from J; bases unmatched to any gene: 14. In DNA form, the CDR3 reads TGTGCCAGCACCCAGGACAGGGTCAGGACTGGACTGTTTTTT. Translation gives CASTQDRVRTGLFF.

The V and J genes are TRBV18 and TRBJ1-2; perhaps TRBD1 as D (6 bases). The ends were cut back, 6 bases at V and 4 bases at J, with 15 bases in the middle. The CDR3 length is 14 residues. Germline-derived CDR1 and CDR2 are KGHSH and LQKENI. CDR3 in DNA: TGTGCCAGCTCGCCGACAGGAGAAGGCTATGGCTACACCTTC. This gives the protein CASSPTGEGYGYTF.

This chain joins TRBV5-1 and TRBJ2-7; D possibly corresponds to TRBD1 (6 bases). This CDR3 contains 15 residues. CDR1 and CDR2 from the germline V gene are SGHRS and YFSETQ. Deletions cut 0 bases from V and 0 bases from J, with 10 bases between. In DNA form, the CDR3 reads TGCGCCAGCAGCTTGGAACAGGGTTTCTCCTACGAGCAGTACTTC. Protein product: CASSLEQGFSYEQYF.

The V gene is TRBV9, the J gene TRBJ1-6, with D hard to call. The germline V gene has CDR1 SGDLS and CDR2 YYNGEE. The CDR3 totals 13 residues. The V end was cut by 0 bases, the J end by 8 bases, with 6 bases between. The CDR3 DNA is TGTGCCAGCAGCGTAGTGTCAGATTCACCCCTCCACTTT. It yields the protein CASSVVSDSPLHF. The variable domain in full, with the rest retrieved from reference TRBV9 and TRBJ1-6, is DSGVTQTPKHLITATGQRVTLRCSPRSGDLSVYWYQQSLDQGLQFLIQYYNGEERAKGNILERFSAQQFPDLHSELNLSSLELGDSALYFCASSVVSDSPLHFGNGTRLTVT.

This chain joins TRBV19 and TRBJ2-1; TRBD2 aligns across 8 bases. Germline V CDR1 and CDR2: LNHDA, SQIVND (reference sequence). The CDR3 length is 15 residues. J was trimmed by 10 bases and V by 5 bases; bases with no gene match: 13. Written as DNA, the CDR3 is TGTGCCAGTAGTGCTAGGTTAGGAACTAGCGGCGAGCAGTTCTTC. Protein product: CASSARLGTSGEQFF.

The rearrangement joins TRBV2 to TRBJ1-5; maybe TRBD1 (5 bases). CDR3 length equals 14 residues. V was trimmed by 6 bases and J by 1 base, leaving 10 bases between them. Per germline, CDR1 SNHLY and CDR2 FYNNEI. CDR3: CASSAWTSNQPQHF. CDR3 sequence (DNA): TGTGCCAGCAGCGCTTGGACAAGCAATCAGCCCCAGCATTTT.

The V call is TRBV2, the J call TRBJ1-6; the D gene is possibly TRBD1 (6 bases). CDR1 and CDR2 (germline): SNHLY, FYNNEI. The V and J ends lost 6 bases and 6 bases respectively, with 18 bases between them. The CDR3 runs 16 residues. The CDR3: CASRGTRTEANSPLHF. Here the CDR3 DNA reads TGTGCCAGCAGGGGGACAAGGACGGAGGCTAATTCACCCCTCCACTTT.

The CDR3 nucleotides read TGTGCCAGCAGTCTAGGACAGGGGACCACTGAAGCTTTCTTT. It encodes CASSLGQGTTEAFF. This chain uses TRBV2 with TRBJ1-1; 9 positions agree with TRBD1. CDR1 and CDR2 from the germline V gene are SNHLY and FYNNEI. Trimming removed 5 bases from V and 4 bases from J; junction bases left unmatched: 5. The CDR3 contains 14 residues.

The chain is built from TRBV2 and TRBJ1-1; a weak D match, TRBD1 (5 bases). Trimming removed 3 bases from V and 7 bases from J, with 18 bases in between. CDR1 and CDR2 from the germline V gene are SNHLY and FYNNEI. This CDR3 has 15 amino acids. CDR3 bases: TGTGCCAGCAGTGAGCAGGGAGGCCTGAGGGGTGAAGCTTTCTTT. The encoded protein is CASSEQGGLRGEAFF.